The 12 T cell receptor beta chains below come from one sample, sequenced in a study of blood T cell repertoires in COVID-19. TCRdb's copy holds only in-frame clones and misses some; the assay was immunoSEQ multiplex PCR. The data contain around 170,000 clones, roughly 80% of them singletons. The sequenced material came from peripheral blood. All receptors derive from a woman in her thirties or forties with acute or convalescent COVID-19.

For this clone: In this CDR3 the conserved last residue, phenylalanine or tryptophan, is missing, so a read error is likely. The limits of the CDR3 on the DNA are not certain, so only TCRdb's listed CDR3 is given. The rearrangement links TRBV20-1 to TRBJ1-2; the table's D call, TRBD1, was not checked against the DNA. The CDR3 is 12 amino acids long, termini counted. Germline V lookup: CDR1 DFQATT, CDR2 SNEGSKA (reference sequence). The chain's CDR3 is CSASSPPIRQGE.

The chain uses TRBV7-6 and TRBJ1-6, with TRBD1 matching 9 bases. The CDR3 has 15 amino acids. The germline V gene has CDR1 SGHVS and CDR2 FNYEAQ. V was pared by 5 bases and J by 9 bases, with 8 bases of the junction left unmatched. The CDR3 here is CASSPYGTGTSPLHF. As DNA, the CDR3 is TGTGCCAGCAGCCCATACGGGACAGGGACTTCACCCCTCCACTTT. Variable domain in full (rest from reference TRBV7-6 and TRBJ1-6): GAGVSQSPRYKVTKRGQDVALRCDPISGHVSLYWYRQALGQGPEFLTYFNYEAQQDKSGLPNDRFSAERPEGSISTLTIQRTEQRDSAMYRCASSPYGTGTSPLHFGNGTRLTVT.

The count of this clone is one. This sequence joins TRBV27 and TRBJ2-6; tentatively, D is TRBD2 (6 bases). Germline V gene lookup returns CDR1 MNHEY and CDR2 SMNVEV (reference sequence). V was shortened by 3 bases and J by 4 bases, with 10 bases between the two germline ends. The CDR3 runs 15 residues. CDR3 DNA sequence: TGTGCCAGCAGTTTGGAGGGGTCAGGGGCCAACGTCCTGACTTTC. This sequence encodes CASSLEGSGANVLTF.

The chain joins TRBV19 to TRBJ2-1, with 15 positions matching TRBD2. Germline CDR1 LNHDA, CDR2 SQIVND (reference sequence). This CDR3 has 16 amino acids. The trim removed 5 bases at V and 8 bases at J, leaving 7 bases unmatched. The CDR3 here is CASSGLAGGPGHEQFF. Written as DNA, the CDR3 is TGTGCCAGTAGTGGACTAGCGGGAGGGCCTGGCCATGAGCAGTTCTTC.

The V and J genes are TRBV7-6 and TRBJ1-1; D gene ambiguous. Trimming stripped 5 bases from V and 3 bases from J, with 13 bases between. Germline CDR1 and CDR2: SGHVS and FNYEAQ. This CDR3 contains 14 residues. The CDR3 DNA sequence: TGTGCCAGCAGCAAGGGCGGCGGGGACACTGAAGCTTTCTTT. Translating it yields CASSKGGGDTEAFF.

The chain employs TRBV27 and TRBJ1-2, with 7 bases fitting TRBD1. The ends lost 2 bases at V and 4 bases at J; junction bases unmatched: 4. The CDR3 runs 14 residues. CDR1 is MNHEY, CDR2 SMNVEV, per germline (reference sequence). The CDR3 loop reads CASSLEGAGYGYTF. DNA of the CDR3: TGTGCCAGCAGTTTAGAGGGGGCGGGCTATGGCTACACCTTC.

The CDR3 nucleotides read TGTGCCAGCAGTTGGTCCTGGAGCTCCTACAATGAGCAGTTCTTC. It codes for CASSWSWSSYNEQFF. The rearrangement uses TRBV27 and TRBJ2-1; the D is unclear. This CDR3 comprises 15 residues. V was pared by 4 bases and J by 0 bases, with 10 bases between. Per the germline V gene, CDR1 is MNHEY and CDR2 is SMNVEV (reference sequence).

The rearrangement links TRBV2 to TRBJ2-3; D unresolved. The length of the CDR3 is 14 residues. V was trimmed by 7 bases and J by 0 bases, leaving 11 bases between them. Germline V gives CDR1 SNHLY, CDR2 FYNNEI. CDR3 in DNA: TGTGCCAGCACTCGAGAGCGTAGCACAGATACGCAGTATTTT. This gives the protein CASTRERSTDTQYF.

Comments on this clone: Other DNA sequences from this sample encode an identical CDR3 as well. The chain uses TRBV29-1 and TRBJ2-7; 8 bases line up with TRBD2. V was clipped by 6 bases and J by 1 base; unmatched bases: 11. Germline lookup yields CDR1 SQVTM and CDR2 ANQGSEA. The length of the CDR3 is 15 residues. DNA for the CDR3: TGCAGCGTCCTTCGCCTAGCGGGTACGTCCTACGAGCAGTACTTC. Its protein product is CSVLRLAGTSYEQYF.

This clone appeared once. This CDR3 reads CASSLGDTVPYEQYF. The DNA of the CDR3 is TGTGCCAGCAGCTTAGGGGACACCGTACCCTACGAGCAGTACTTC. The V and J genes are TRBV11-2 and TRBJ2-7, with D tentatively TRBD1 (6 bases). The CDR3 length is 15 residues. V lost 1 base and J lost 2, with 12 bases in between. Germline V lookup: CDR1 SGHAT, CDR2 FQNNGV.

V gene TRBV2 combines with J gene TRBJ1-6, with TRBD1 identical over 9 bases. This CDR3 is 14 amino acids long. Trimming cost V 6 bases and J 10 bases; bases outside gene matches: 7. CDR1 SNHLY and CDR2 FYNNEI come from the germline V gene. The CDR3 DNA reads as TGTGCCAGCAGCCTACAGGGGGCATGGTCACCCCTCCACTTT. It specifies CASSLQGAWSPLHF.

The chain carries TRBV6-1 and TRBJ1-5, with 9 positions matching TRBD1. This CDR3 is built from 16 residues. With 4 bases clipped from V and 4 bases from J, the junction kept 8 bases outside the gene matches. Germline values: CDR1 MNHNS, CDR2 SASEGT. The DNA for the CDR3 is TGTGCCAGCAGTGCCCACCTACAGGGGGCTAATCAGCCCCAGCATTTT. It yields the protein CASSAHLQGANQPQHF.